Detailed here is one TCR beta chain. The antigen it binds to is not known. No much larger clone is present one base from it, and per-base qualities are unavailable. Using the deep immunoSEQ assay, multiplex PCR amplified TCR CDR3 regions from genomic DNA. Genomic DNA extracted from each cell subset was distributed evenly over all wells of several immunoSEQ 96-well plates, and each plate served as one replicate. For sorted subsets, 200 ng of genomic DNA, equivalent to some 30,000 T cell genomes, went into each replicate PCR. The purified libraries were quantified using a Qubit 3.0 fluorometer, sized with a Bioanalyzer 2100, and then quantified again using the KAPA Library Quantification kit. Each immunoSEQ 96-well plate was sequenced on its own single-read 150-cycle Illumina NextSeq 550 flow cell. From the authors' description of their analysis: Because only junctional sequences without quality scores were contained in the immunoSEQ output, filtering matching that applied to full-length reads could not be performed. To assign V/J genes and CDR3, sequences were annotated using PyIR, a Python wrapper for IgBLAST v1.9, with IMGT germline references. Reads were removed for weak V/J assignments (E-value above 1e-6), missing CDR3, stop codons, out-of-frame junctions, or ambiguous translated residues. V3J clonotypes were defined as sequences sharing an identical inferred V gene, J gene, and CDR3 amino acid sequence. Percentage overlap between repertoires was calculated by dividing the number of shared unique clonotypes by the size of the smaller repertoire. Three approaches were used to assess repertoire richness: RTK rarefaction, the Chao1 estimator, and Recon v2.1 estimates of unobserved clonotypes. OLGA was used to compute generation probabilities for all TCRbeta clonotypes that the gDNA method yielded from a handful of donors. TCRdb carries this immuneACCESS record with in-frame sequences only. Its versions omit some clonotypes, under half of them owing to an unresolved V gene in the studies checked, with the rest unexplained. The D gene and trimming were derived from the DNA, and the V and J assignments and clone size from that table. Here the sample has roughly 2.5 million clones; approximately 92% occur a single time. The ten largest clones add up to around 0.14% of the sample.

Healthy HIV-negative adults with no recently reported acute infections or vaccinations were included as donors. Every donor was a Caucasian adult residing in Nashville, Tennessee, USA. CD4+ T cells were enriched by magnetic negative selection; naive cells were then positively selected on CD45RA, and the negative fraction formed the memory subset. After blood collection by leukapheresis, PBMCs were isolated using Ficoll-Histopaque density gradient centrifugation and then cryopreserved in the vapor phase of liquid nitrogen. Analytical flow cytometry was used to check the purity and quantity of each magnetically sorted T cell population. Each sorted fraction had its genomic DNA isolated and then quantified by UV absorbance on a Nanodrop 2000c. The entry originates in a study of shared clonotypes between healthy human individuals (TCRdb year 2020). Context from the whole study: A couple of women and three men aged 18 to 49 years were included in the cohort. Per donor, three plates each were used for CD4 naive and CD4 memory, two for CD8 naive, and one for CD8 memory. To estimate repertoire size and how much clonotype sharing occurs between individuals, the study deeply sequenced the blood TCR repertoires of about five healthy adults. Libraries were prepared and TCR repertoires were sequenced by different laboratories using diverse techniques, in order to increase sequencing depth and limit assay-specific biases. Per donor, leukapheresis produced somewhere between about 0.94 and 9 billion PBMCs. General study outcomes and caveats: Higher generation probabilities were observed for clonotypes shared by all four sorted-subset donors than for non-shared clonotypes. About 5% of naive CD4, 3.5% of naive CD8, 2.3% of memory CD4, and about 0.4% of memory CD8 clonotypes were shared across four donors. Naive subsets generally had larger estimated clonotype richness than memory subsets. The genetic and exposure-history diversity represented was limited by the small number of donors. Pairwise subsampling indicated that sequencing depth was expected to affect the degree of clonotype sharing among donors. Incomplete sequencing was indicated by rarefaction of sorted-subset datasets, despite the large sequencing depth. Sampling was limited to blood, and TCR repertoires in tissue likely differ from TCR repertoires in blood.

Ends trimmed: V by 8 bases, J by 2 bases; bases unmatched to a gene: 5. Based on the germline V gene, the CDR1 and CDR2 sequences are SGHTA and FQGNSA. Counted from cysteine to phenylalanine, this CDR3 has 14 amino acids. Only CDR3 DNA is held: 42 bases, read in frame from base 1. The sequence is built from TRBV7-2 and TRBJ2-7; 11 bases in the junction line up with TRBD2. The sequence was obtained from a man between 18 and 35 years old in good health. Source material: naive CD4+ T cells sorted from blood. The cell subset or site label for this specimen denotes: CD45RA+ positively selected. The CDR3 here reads CASGLAGGPYEQYF. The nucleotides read TGTGCCAGCGGGCTAGCGGGAGGTCCCTACGAGCAGTACTTC.